This entry is about one TCR beta chain. Measured with immunoSEQ multiplex PCR; TCRdb has only the in-frame clones, and not every one. This sample carries 60,000 to 95,000 clones, about nine tenths of them seen once, and the ten largest clones take roughly 15%. This CDR3 comprises 16 residues. Trimming shortened V by 2 bases and J by 1 base, and 12 bases separated the two germline ends. From germline, CDR1 is LGHDT and CDR2 YNNKEL (reference sequence). The data belong to a study of blood T cell repertoires in COVID-19. Sequencing was carried out using peripheral blood. This sequence was found in a woman older than 75 with active or convalescent COVID-19. This chain links TRBV3-1 (or the pseudogene TRBV3-2) with TRBJ1-5; perhaps TRBD1 as D (6 bases). CDR3 sequence: CASSQPQGGSNQPQHF. In DNA, the CDR3 is TGTGCCAGCAGCCAACCACAGGGAGGGAGCAATCAGCCCCAGCATTTT.